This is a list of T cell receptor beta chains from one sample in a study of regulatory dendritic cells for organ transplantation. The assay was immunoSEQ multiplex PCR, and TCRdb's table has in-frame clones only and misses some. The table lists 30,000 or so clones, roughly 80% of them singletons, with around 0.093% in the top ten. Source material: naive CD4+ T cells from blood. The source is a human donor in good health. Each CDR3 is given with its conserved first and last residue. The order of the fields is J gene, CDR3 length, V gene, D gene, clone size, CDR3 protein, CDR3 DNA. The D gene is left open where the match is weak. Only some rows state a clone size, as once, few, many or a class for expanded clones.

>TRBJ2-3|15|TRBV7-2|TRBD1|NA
CASSVRTGGTDTQYF
TGTGCCAGCAGCGTCAGGACAGGGGGCACAGATACGCAGTATTTT
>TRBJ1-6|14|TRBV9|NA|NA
CASSVAGRDSPLHF
TGTGCCAGCAGCGTAGCGGGAAGGGATTCACCCCTCCACTTT
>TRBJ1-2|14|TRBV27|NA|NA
CASGTTGLGYGYTF
TGTGCCAGCGGGACTACGGGGTTAGGGTATGGCTACACCTTC
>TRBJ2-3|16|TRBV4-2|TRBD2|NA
CASSQDLNGGADTQYF
TGTGCCAGCAGCCAAGATCTTAACGGGGGGGCAGATACGCAGTATTTT
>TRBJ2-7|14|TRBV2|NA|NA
CASIVATVSYEQYF
TGTGCCAGCATCGTAGCGACGGTCTCCTACGAGCAGTACTTC
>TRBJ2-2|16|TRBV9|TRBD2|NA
CASSVGLAVNTGELFF
TGTGCCAGCAGCGTAGGGCTAGCGGTGAACACCGGGGAGCTGTTTTTT
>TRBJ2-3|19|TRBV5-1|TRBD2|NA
CASSHGYSRTSGGTDTQYF
TGCGCCAGCAGCCATGGTTATTCCCGGACTAGCGGGGGCACAGATACGCAGTATTTT
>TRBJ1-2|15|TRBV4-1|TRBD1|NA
CASSGAHRGNYGYTF
TGCGCCAGCTCGGGGGCCCACAGGGGCAACTATGGCTACACCTTC
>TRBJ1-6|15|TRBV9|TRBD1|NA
CASSPPGQGGSPLHF
TGTGCCAGCAGCCCCCCGGGACAGGGGGGTTCACCCCTCCACTTT
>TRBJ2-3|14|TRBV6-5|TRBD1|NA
CASKPGQSTDTQYF
TGTGCCAGCAAGCCGGGACAGAGCACAGATACGCAGTATTTT
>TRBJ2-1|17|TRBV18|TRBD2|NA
CASSPRGLAGVTNEQFF
TGTGCCAGCTCACCTCGGGGACTAGCGGGGGTTACGAATGAGCAGTTCTTC
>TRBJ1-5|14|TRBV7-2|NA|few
CASSLGAGNQPQHF
TGTGCCAGCAGCTTAGGGGCTGGCAATCAGCCCCAGCATTTT
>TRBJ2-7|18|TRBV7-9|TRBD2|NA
CASSWWVVAGVSSYEQYF
TGTGCCAGCAGCTGGTGGGTGGTAGCGGGGGTTTCCTCCTACGAGCAGTACTTC
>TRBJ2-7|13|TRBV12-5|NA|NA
CASGYGASYEQYF
TGTGCTAGTGGTTATGGGGCCTCCTACGAGCAGTACTTC
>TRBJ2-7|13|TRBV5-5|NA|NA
CASSPRGDHEQYF
TGTGCCAGCAGCCCCAGGGGGGACCACGAGCAGTACTTC
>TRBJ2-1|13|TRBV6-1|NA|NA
CASTGTLYNEQFF
TGTGCCAGCACCGGGACACTGTACAATGAGCAGTTCTTC
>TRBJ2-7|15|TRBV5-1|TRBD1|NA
CASTSPEAGGSEQYF
TGCGCCAGCACCTCCCCCGAGGCAGGGGGCAGCGAGCAGTACTTC
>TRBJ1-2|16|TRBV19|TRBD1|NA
CASRRGTGGRSYGYTF
TGTGCCAGTAGGAGGGGGACAGGGGGCAGGAGCTATGGCTACACCTTC
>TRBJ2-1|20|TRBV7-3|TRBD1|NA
CASSQSGDRGSALPYNEQFF
TGTGCCAGCAGCCAGAGCGGGGACAGGGGATCAGCCTTGCCCTACAATGAGCAGTTCTTC
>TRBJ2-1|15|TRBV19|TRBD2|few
CASSRSSGVRDEQFF
TGTGCCAGTAGTCGGTCTAGCGGGGTCCGCGATGAGCAGTTCTTC
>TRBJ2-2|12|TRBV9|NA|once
CASSVGPGELFF
TGTGCCAGCAGCGTAGGGCCCGGGGAGCTGTTTTTT
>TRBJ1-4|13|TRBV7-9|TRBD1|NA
CASSLQTGDVLFF
TGTGCCAGCAGCCTGCAAACAGGGGATGTTTTGTTTTTT
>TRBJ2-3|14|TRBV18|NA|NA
CASSSGSTGDTQYF
TGTGCCAGCTCATCCGGGTCGACGGGAGATACGCAGTATTTT
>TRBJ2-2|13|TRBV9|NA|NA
CASSRGSGGELFF
TGTGCCAGCAGCCGAGGGAGCGGCGGGGAGCTGTTTTTT
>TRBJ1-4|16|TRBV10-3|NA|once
CAISEGTSSWKEKLFF
TGTGCCATCAGTGAGGGGACAAGTAGCTGGAAGGAAAAACTGTTTTTT
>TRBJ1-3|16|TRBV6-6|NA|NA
CASSYPIAGAPNTIYF
TGTGCCAGCAGTTACCCCATAGCGGGGGCTCCAAACACCATATATTTT
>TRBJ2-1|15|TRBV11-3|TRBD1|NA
CASSARQGAQNEQFF
TGTGCCAGCAGCGCCCGACAGGGGGCGCAGAATGAGCAGTTCTTC
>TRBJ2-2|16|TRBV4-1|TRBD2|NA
CASSQGRGGNTGELFF
TGCGCCAGCAGCCAAGGGCGGGGGGGCAACACCGGGGAGCTGTTTTTT
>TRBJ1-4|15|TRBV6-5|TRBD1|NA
CASSQPGQGVEKLFF
TGTGCCAGCAGTCAGCCGGGACAGGGTGTCGAAAAACTGTTTTTT
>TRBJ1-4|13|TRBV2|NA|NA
CASKEGWNEKLFF
TGTGCCAGCAAGGAGGGTTGGAATGAAAAACTGTTTTTT
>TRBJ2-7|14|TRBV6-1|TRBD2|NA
CASRGPGPGGEQYF
TGTGCCAGCAGGGGCCCGGGACCGGGAGGCGAGCAGTACTTC
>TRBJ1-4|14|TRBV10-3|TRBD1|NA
CAIGPDRVAEKLFF
TGTGCCATCGGGCCGGACAGGGTTGCTGAAAAACTGTTTTTT
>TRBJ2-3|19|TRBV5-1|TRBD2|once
CASSLYSGLAGRLSDTQYF
TGCGCCAGCAGCTTGTACTCCGGACTAGCGGGGCGGCTTTCGGATACGCAGTATTTT
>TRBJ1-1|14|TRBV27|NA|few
CASSPRTENTEAFF
TGTGCCAGCAGCCCAAGGACAGAGAACACTGAAGCTTTCTTT
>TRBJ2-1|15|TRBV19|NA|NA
CASSIYGGSYNEQFF
TGTGCCAGTAGTATATACGGGGGCTCCTACAATGAGCAGTTCTTC
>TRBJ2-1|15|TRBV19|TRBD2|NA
CASRGRGGAWNEQFF
TGTGCCAGTAGGGGGCGGGGGGGCGCTTGGAATGAGCAGTTCTTC
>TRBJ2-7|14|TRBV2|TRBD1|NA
CASRLTTGGYEQYF
TGTGCCAGCAGACTTACGACAGGGGGTTACGAGCAGTACTTC
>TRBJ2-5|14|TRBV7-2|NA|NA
CASSPRDSQETQYF
TGTGCCAGCAGCCCTCGGGACTCGCAAGAGACCCAGTACTTC
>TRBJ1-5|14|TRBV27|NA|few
CASTRGGSNQPQHF
TGTGCCAGCACGAGAGGAGGGAGCAATCAGCCCCAGCATTTT
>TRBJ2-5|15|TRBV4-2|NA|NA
CASSQDRAGRETQYF
TGTGCCAGCAGCCAAGATAGGGCGGGACGGGAGACCCAGTACTTC
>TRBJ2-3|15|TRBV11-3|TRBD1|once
CASSRDRGLTDTQYF
TGTGCCAGCAGCCGTGACAGGGGGCTAACAGATACGCAGTATTTT
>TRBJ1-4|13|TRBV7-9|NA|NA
CASSLLFGEKLFF
TGTGCCAGCAGCTTATTGTTCGGTGAAAAACTGTTTTTT
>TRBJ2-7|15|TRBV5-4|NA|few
CASSETGTQFYEQYF
TGTGCCAGCAGCGAGACCGGGACACAGTTTTACGAGCAGTACTTC
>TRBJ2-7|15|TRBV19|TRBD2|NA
CASSPNSGGYSEQYF
TGTGCCAGTAGTCCTAATAGCGGGGGGTATAGCGAGCAGTACTTC
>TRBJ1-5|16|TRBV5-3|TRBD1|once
CARSSGGTETNQPQHF
TGTGCCAGAAGCTCCGGCGGGACAGAGACCAATCAGCCCCAGCATTTT
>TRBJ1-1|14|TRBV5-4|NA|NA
CASSYATVMTEAFF
TGTGCCAGCAGCTATGCGACAGTCATGACTGAAGCTTTCTTT
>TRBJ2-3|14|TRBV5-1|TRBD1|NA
CASSLWTGEDTQYF
TGCGCCAGCAGCCTTTGGACAGGGGAAGATACGCAGTATTTT
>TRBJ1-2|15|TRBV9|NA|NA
CASSPGDTTPYGYTF
TGTGCCAGCAGCCCGGGTGATACGACCCCATATGGCTACACCTTC
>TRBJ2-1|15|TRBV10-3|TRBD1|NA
CAISGAGQGAGEQFF
TGTGCCATCAGTGGCGCGGGACAGGGGGCCGGTGAGCAGTTCTTC
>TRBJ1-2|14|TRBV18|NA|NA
CASSPGEGSYGYTF
TGTGCCAGCTCACCAGGGGAGGGGAGTTATGGCTACACCTTC
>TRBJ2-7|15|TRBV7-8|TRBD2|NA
CASSPTSGETYEQYF
TGTGCCAGCAGCCCGACTAGCGGGGAAACCTACGAGCAGTACTTC
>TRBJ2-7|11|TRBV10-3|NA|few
CASSTDYEQYF
TGTGCCTCTTCGACAGACTACGAGCAGTACTTC
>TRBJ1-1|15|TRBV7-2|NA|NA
CASSLLEGGNTEAFF
TGTGCCAGCAGCCTCCTTGAGGGAGGGAACACTGAAGCTTTCTTT
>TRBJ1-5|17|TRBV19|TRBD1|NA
CASRKSAGQGDNQPQHF
TGTGCCAGTAGAAAATCCGCGGGACAGGGGGATAATCAGCCCCAGCATTTT
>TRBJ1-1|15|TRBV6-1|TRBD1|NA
CASSAEDRGGTEAFF
TGTGCCAGCAGTGCCGAGGACAGGGGGGGAACTGAAGCTTTCTTT
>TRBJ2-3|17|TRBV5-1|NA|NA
CASSLTPTQKYTDTQYF
TGCGCCAGCAGCTTAACCCCGACTCAGAAATACACAGATACGCAGTATTTT